This TCR beta chain was captured by sequencing in a study of T cells in Graves' hyperthyroidism and ophthalmopathy. Study-level results: Blood also carried most thyroid clonotypes expanded above 0.001.

V lost 1 base, J lost 1 base, and 10 bases lay in between. Germline CDR1 MNHEY, CDR2 SVGAGI. CDR3 length: 15 amino acids. RNA transcripts served as the template for amplifying TCR beta CDR3 regions. The study used the HTBI primer set for a first-round RT-PCR of the TCR CDR3. TCRdb ran MiXCR on the multiplex PCR reads and lists one entry per CDR3 protein. Here the sample spans about 580,000 distinct CDR3 sequences, roughly 46% being singletons. Remarks on this clonotype: No antigen is known for it.

Absent ophthalmopathy progression within 18 months defined stable Graves' hyperthyroidism. Reasons for excluding patients were uncontrolled infection, other autoimmune disease, pregnancy or lactation. On the basis of clinical symptoms, serum thyroxine and TRAb, thyroid ultrasound and orbital computed tomography, diagnoses were made. This sequence was found in a woman aged 18-30 years with Graves' hyperthyroidism. Input material: peripheral blood or thyroid tissue (not recorded which). This rearrangement joins TRBV6-5 to TRBJ1-1; D ambiguous. The CDR3 is CASSYFGFGNTEAFF. The CDR3 DNA is TGTGCCAGCAGTTACTTTGGGTTCGGGAACACTGAAGCTTTCTTT.